This is a list of T cell receptor beta chains from one sample in a study of T cells in Graves' hyperthyroidism and ophthalmopathy. TCRdb re-analysed the multiplex PCR reads in MiXCR, keeping a single row per CDR3 protein. This sample yields more than 500,000 distinct CDR3 sequences, of which around 45% are seen a single time; around 19% belongs to the top ten. The sample comprised peripheral blood or thyroid tissue (not recorded which). The receptors were sampled from an adult woman with Graves' disease, either hyperthyroidism or ophthalmopathy (not recorded which). CDR3s include the opening cysteine and the closing phenylalanine or tryptophan. D genes are given only for firm matches. Not every row has a clone size; where given, it reads once, few, many or a size class.

>many|16|TRBJ1-5|NA|TRBV6-5
CASSPSPRGSNQPQHF
TGTGCCAGCAGTCCCTCTCCGAGGGGAAGCAATCAGCCCCAGCATTTT
>NA|16|TRBJ2-2|NA|TRBV18
CASSPRQDSNTGELFF
TGTGCCAGCTCACCGAGGCAGGACTCGAACACCGGGGAGCTGTTTTTT
>few|12|TRBJ2-7|NA|TRBV10-3
CAISEKYYEQYF
TGTGCCATCAGTGAGAAATACTACGAGCAGTACTTC
>many|14|TRBJ1-3|TRBD1|TRBV6-6
CASSSIRGPDTIYF
TGTGCCAGCAGCTCGATCAGGGGGCCGGACACCATATATTTT
>NA|14|TRBJ1-1|NA|TRBV25-1
CASQGGPLNTEAFF
TGTGCCAGCCAGGGCGGGCCGTTGAACACTGAAGCTTTCTTT
>NA|14|TRBJ2-5|NA|TRBV6-2/TRBV6-3
CASRIGQAQETQYF
TGTGCCAGCAGAATAGGCCAAGCTCAAGAGACCCAGTACTTC
>NA|16|TRBJ2-7|TRBD2|TRBV10-3
CAISAGLASGNYEQYF
TGTGCCATCAGTGCAGGGTTAGCTAGCGGAAACTACGAGCAGTACTTC
>many|11|TRBJ1-1|NA|TRBV5-6
CASSWGTEAFF
TGTGCCAGCAGCTGGGGCACTGAAGCTTTCTTT
>few|14|TRBJ1-2|NA|TRBV19
CASSSGPQNYGYTF
TGTGCCAGTAGTTCCGGACCGCAGAACTATGGCTACACCTTC
>few|12|TRBJ2-1|NA|TRBV7-9
CASSLGHNEQFF
TGTGCCAGCAGCTTAGGACACAATGAGCAGTTCTTC
>NA|14|TRBJ1-1|NA|TRBV7-6
CASSLEDLNTEAFF
TGTGCCAGCAGCTTAGAGGACCTGAACACTGAAGCTTTCTTT
>many|17|TRBJ1-4|NA|TRBV5-1
CASSLEQLWGTNEKLFF
TGCGCCAGCAGCTTGGAACAGCTCTGGGGAACTAATGAAAAACTGTTTTTT
>many|17|TRBJ2-5|NA|TRBV2
CASSEGRSRALRETQYF
TGTGCCAGCAGTGAAGGGAGAAGTCGAGCCCTCCGGGAGACCCAGTACTTC
>many|12|TRBJ1-1|NA|TRBV6-6
CASSDRLTEAFF
TGTGCCAGCAGTGACAGGTTAACTGAAGCTTTCTTT
>NA|18|TRBJ1-1|NA|TRBV10-3
CAISGPEGKSSGNTEAFF
TGTGCCATCAGTGGGCCGGAGGGGAAGAGCTCTGGAAACACTGAAGCTTTCTTT
>NA|15|TRBJ1-1|NA|TRBV7-9
CASSLGLPGATEAFF
TGTGCCAGCAGCTTAGGCCTCCCTGGGGCCACTGAAGCTTTCTTT
>NA|14|TRBJ2-3|TRBD1|TRBV29-1
CSTRRQGRTDTQYF
TGCAGCACCCGTAGACAGGGGAGGACAGATACGCAGTATTTT
>NA|17|TRBJ1-5|TRBD1|TRBV5-6
CASSLLPGTGGLQPQHF
TGTGCCAGCAGCTTGTTACCCGGGACAGGGGGCTTGCAGCCCCAGCATTTT
>few|14|TRBJ2-7|TRBD1|TRBV15
CATSSRTGYREQYF
TGTGCCACCAGCTCGCGGACAGGGTACCGCGAGCAGTACTTC
>many|16|TRBJ2-7|TRBD2|TRBV6-5
CASTPPGLAGGGEQYF
TGTGCCAGCACCCCGCCGGGACTAGCGGGAGGCGGGGAGCAGTACTTC
>many|13|TRBJ2-5|NA|TRBV10-2
CASSSRIQETQYF
TGCGCCAGCAGTAGTAGAATCCAAGAGACCCAGTACTTC
>once|14|TRBJ1-4|TRBD1|TRBV29-1
CSSVEGARAEKLFF
TGCAGCAGTGTTGAGGGGGCGAGGGCTGAAAAACTGTTTTTT
>once|12|TRBJ1-1|NA|TRBV19
CASRKGRGKAFF
TGTGCCAGTAGAAAGGGACGAGGGAAAGCTTTCTTT
>NA|14|TRBJ2-7|TRBD2|TRBV2
CASSALAGSYEQYF
TGTGCCAGCAGTGCACTAGCGGGAAGCTACGAGCAGTACTTC
>many|15|TRBJ1-2|TRBD1|TRBV3-1
CASSLRQGLAYGYTF
TGTGCCAGCAGCCTAAGACAGGGGTTGGCCTATGGCTACACCTTC
>NA|16|TRBJ2-2|TRBD2|TRBV18
CASSTAREGSTGELFF
TGTGCCAGCTCAACCGCGAGGGAGGGATCCACCGGGGAGCTGTTTTTT
>NA|16|TRBJ2-1|TRBD2|TRBV7-9
CASSFSGGGYHNEQFF
TGTGCCAGCAGCTTTAGCGGGGGGGGGTATCACAATGAGCAGTTCTTC
>NA|15|TRBJ1-2|NA|TRBV7-3
CASSLNPRAHYGYTF
TGTGCCAGCAGCTTAAATCCGCGGGCCCACTATGGCTACACCTTC
>many|13|TRBJ1-5|NA|TRBV7-9
CASSLRPPQPQHF
TGTGCCAGCAGCTTACGGCCCCCCCAACCCCAGCATTTT
>NA|18|TRBJ2-2|TRBD2|TRBV7-9
CASNLQQGLAENTGELFF
TGTGCCAGCAACCTTCAGCAGGGACTAGCGGAGAACACCGGGGAGCTGTTTTTT
>many|15|TRBJ2-1|NA|TRBV13
CASTRRTGAYNEQFF
TGTGCCAGCACCCGCCGGACGGGAGCGTACAATGAGCAGTTCTTC
>many|15|TRBJ1-5|TRBD1|TRBV7-9
CASSSTGGGNQPQHF
TGTGCCAGCAGCTCGACAGGGGGCGGCAATCAGCCCCAGCATTTT
>NA|15|TRBJ2-7|NA|TRBV28
CASSSDLGHDYEQYF
TGTGCCAGCAGTTCCGACCTGGGACACGACTACGAGCAGTACTTC
>many|14|TRBJ1-2|NA|TRBV20-1
CSARDRLGLWGYTF
TGCAGTGCTAGAGATCGATTGGGCCTTTGGGGCTACACCTTC
>many|15|TRBJ1-5|TRBD1|TRBV12-3/TRBV12-4
CASSWPGQGNQPQHF
TGTGCCAGCAGTTGGCCGGGACAGGGGAATCAGCCCCAGCATTTT
>NA|16|TRBJ1-2|NA|TRBV10-3
CAISETDATNGGGYTF
TGTGCCATCAGTGAGACGGACGCAACTAATGGGGGTGGCTACACCTTC
>once|15|TRBJ1-3|TRBD1|TRBV10-3
CASSPGQGWGNTIYF
TGTGCCAGCAGCCCCGGACAGGGATGGGGAAACACCATATATTTT
>many|15|TRBJ1-3|NA|TRBV5-1
CASSFLGVSGNTIYF
TGCGCCAGCAGCTTTCTTGGGGTATCTGGAAACACCATATATTTT
>NA|14|TRBJ1-5|NA|TRBV28
CASSQGNSNQPQHF
TGTGCCAGCAGCCAGGGAAATAGCAATCAGCCCCAGCATTTT
>many|14|TRBJ1-1|NA|TRBV20-1
CSARDSGTATEAFF
TGCAGTGCTAGAGACTCCGGGACGGCTACTGAAGCTTTCTTT
>NA|14|TRBJ2-7|NA|TRBV9
CASSRAGFTYEQYF
TGTGCCAGCAGTCGGGCGGGATTCACCTACGAGCAGTACTTC
>many|16|TRBJ2-7|NA|TRBV9
CASSAQGGPSSYEQYF
TGTGCCAGCAGCGCGCAGGGTGGCCCCAGCTCCTACGAGCAGTACTTC
>NA|15|TRBJ2-2|NA|TRBV19
CASRRQPTNTGELFF
TGTGCCAGTAGGAGGCAGCCAACGAACACCGGGGAGCTGTTTTTT
>many|12|TRBJ1-5|NA|TRBV28
CASTTGGQPQHF
TGTGCCAGCACCACCGGTGGACAGCCCCAGCATTTT
>many|13|TRBJ2-7|NA|TRBV2
CASSESTAYEQYF
TGTGCCAGCAGTGAATCGACAGCCTACGAGCAGTACTTC
>many|15|TRBJ2-6|NA|TRBV14
CASSKFRSGANVLTF
TGTGCCAGCAGCAAGTTCAGGTCTGGGGCCAACGTCCTGACTTTC
>many|14|TRBJ1-5|NA|TRBV10-3
CATATGYSNQPQHF
TGTGCCACCGCGACAGGCTATAGCAATCAGCCCCAGCATTTT
>NA|13|TRBJ1-1|NA|TRBV2
CASSAWAITEAFF
TGTGCCAGCAGTGCCTGGGCAATCACTGAAGCTTTCTTT
>many|16|TRBJ2-7|NA|TRBV11-2
CASSLDPGPNPYEQYF
TGTGCCAGCAGCTTAGATCCGGGGCCAAACCCCTACGAGCAGTACTTC
>many|16|TRBJ2-2|NA|TRBV7-9
CASSRRRQVETGELFF
TGTGCCAGCAGCCGAAGGCGGCAGGTCGAGACCGGGGAGCTGTTTTTT
>NA|11|TRBJ2-3|NA|TRBV20-1
CSVVITDTQYF
TGCAGTGTCGTAATCACAGATACGCAGTATTTT
>NA|16|TRBJ1-6|NA|TRBV4-2
CASSQPVWGPRSGLHF
TGTGCCAGCAGCCAACCCGTGTGGGGCCCGCGTAGCGGCCTCCACTTT